The clone carrying this T cell receptor (beta chain) was seen a few times. These data belong to a study of blood T cell repertoires in COVID-19. Whole-study context: Material from acute and convalescent COVID-19 was sourced from the United States, Italy and Spain. Sample material is recorded as cDNA or gDNA derived from T cells, B-cell-depleted T cells, or PBMCs.

V shed 4 bases, J shed 4 bases, and the junction held 8 bases outside the gene matches. Looked up from germline, CDR1 is MGHRA and CDR2 is YSYEKL. The CDR3 spans 15 residues. As processed by the authors: Amplification from reference gene primers served as the basis for estimated nucleated cell counts. Some clones are missing from TCRdb's copy, which holds only in-frame ones; the method was immunoSEQ multiplex PCR. V, J and clone size derive from that table, while D and trimming were established from the DNA sequence. The sample records around 150,000 clones, about 88% being singletons. The chain carries TRBV4-1 and TRBJ1-2; 8 bases fit TRBD1. The sequencing input was peripheral blood. The sequence came from a man in his late teens or twenties with acute or convalescent COVID-19. In DNA, the CDR3 is TGCGCCAGCAGCCGCACCACCGGGACAGGCTATGGCTACACCTTC. It codes for CASSRTTGTGYGYTF.